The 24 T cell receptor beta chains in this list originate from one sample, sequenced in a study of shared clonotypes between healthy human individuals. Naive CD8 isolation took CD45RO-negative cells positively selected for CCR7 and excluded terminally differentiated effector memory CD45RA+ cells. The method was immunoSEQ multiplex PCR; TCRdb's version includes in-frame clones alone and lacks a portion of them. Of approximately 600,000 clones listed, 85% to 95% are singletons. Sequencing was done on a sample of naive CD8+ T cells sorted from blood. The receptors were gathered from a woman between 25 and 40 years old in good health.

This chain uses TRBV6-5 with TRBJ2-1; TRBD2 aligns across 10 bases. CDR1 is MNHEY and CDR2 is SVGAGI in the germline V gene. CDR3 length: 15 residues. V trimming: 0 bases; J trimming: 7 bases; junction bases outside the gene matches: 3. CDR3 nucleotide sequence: TGTGCCAGCAGTTACTCCCAACTAGCGGGAAATGAGCAGTTCTTC. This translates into CASSYSQLAGNEQFF.

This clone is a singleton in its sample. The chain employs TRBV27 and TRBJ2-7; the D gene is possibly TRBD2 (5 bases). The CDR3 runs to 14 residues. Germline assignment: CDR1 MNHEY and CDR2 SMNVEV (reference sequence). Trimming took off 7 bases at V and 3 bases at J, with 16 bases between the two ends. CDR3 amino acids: CASTPNTEGYEQYF. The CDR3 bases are TGTGCCAGCACCCCAAACACCGAGGGCTACGAGCAGTACTTC.

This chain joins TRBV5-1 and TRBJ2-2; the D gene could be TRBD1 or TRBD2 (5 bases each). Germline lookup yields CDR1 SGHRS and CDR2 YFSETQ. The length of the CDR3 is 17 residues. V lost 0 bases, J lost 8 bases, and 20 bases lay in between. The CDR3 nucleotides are TGCGCCAGCAGCTTGGAAGCGGCGACAGCCAACATTGGGGAGCTGTTTTTT. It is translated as CASSLEAATANIGELFF.

This chain's CDR3 is CSVEQREGGQETQYF. Here the CDR3 DNA reads TGCAGCGTTGAGCAGCGGGAGGGAGGGCAAGAGACCCAGTACTTC. This chain links TRBV29-1 with TRBJ2-5; 10 bases map to TRBD2. Per germline, CDR1 SQVTM and CDR2 ANQGSEA. Trimming removed 3 bases from V and 2 bases from J; junction bases left unmatched: 6. CDR3 length equals 15 residues.

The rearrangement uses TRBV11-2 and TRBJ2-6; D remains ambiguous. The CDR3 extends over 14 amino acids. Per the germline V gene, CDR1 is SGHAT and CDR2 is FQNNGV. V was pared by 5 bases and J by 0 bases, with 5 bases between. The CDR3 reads CASSPNSGANVLTF. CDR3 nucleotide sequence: TGTGCCAGCAGCCCAAACTCTGGGGCCAACGTCCTGACTTTC.

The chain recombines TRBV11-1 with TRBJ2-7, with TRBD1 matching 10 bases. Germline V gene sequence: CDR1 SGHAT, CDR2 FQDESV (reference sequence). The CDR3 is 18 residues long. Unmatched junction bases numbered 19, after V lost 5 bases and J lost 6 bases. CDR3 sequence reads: CASSHRDRGSYGPVEQYF. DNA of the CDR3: TGTGCCAGCAGCCACCGGGACAGGGGATCCTACGGGCCTGTCGAGCAGTACTTC.

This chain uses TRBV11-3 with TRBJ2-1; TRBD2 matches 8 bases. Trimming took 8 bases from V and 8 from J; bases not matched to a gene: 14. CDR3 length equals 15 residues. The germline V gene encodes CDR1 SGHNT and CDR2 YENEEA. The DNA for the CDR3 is TGTGCCAGCCACAGGTCGGGAGGGCCTCTGGATGAGCAGTTCTTC. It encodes CASHRSGGPLDEQFF.

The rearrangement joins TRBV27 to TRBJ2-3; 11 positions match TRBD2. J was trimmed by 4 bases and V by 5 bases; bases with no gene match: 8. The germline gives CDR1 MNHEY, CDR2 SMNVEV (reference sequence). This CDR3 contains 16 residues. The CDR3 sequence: CASSPGPGLAADTQYF. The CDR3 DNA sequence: TGTGCCAGCAGTCCGGGACCGGGACTAGCGGCAGATACGCAGTATTTT.

The CDR3 DNA sequence: TGTGCCAGCAGCTTAATAGTGAACTATGGCTACACCTTC. Translated, it gives CASSLIVNYGYTF. The V gene is TRBV7-2, the J gene TRBJ1-2; D gene uncertain. The germline gives CDR1 SGHTA, CDR2 FQGNSA. The CDR3 totals 13 residues. Trimming stripped 2 bases from V and 2 bases from J, with 6 bases between.

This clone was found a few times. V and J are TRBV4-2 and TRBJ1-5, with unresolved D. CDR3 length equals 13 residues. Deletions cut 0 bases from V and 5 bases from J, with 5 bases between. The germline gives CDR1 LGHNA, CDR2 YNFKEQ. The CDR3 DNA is TGTGCCAGCAGCCAAGAAAAGGATCAGCCCCAGCATTTT. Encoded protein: CASSQEKDQPQHF.

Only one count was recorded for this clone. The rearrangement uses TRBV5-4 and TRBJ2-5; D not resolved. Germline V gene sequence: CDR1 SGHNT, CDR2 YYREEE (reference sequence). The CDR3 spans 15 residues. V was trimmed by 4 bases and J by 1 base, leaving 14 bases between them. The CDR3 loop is CASSPYYSSQETQYF. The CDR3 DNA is TGTGCCAGCAGCCCCTACTATAGCAGCCAAGAGACCCAGTACTTC.

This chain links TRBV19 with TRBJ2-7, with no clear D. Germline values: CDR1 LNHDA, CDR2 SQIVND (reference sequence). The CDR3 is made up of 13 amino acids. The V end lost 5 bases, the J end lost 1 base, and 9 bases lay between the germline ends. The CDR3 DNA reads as TGTGCCAGTAGTCGGCCAGAGTCCTACGAGCAGTACTTC. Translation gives CASSRPESYEQYF.

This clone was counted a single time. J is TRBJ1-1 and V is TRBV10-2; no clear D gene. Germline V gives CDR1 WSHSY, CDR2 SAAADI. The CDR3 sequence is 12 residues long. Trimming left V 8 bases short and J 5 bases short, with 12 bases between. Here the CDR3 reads CASQTVGTEAFF. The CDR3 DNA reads TGCGCCAGCCAGACGGTGGGGACTGAAGCTTTCTTT.

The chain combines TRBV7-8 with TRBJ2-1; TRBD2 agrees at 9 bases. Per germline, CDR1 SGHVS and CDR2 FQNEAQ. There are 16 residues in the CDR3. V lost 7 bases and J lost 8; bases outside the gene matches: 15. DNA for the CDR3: TGTGCCAGCAACGAGAGACTAGCGGACCCCTGGGATGAGCAGTTCTTC. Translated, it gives CASNERLADPWDEQFF.

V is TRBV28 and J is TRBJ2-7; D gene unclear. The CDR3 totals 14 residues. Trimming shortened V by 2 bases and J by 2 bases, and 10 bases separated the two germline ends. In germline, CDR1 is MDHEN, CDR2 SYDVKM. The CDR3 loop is CASSLGQIPYEQYF. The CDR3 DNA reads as TGTGCCAGCAGTTTAGGGCAGATCCCCTACGAGCAGTACTTC.

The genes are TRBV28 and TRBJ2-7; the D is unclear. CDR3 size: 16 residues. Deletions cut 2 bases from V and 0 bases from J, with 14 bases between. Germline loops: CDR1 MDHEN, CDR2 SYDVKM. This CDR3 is CASSLGFLGSSYEQYF. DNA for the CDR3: TGTGCCAGCAGTTTAGGATTTTTGGGCAGCTCCTACGAGCAGTACTTC.

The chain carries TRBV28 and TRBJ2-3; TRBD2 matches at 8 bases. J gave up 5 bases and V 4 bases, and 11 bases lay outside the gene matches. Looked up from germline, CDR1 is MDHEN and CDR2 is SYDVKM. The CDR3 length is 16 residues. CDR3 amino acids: CASSSRGGGLEDTQYF. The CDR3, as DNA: TGTGCCAGCAGTTCTCGGGGGGGAGGGCTTGAAGATACGCAGTATTTT.

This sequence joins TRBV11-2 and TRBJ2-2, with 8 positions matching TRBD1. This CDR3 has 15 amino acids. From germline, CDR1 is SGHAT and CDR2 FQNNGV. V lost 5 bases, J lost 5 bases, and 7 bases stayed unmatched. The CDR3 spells CASSPRTGLTGELFF. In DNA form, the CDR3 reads TGTGCCAGCAGCCCTCGGACAGGGTTAACCGGGGAGCTGTTTTTT.

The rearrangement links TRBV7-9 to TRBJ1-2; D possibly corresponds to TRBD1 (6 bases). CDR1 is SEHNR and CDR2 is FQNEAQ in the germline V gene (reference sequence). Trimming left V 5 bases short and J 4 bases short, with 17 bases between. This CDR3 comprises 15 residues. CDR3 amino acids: CASSRKGGGVYGYTF. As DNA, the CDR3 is TGTGCCAGCAGCCGGAAAGGCGGGGGCGTCTATGGCTACACCTTC.

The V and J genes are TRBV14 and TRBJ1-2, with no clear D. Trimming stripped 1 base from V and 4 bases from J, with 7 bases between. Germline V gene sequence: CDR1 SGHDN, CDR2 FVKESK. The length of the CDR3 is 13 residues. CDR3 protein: CASSQVSSYGYTF. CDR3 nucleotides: TGTGCCAGCAGCCAAGTCAGCTCCTATGGCTACACCTTC.

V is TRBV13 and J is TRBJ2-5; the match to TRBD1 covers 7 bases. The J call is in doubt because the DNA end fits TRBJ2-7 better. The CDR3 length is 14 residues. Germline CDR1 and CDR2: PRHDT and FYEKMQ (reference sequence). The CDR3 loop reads CASSPGTARVEQYF. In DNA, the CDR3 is TGTGCCAGCAGTCCCGGGACAGCCAGGGTCGAGCAGTACTTC.

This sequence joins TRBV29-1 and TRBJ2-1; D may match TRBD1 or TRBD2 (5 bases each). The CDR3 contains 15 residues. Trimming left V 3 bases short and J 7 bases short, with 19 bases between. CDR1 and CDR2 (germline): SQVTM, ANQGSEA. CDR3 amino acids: CSVEVGPVFGNEQFF. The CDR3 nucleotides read TGCAGCGTTGAGGTGGGACCCGTCTTCGGGAATGAGCAGTTCTTC.

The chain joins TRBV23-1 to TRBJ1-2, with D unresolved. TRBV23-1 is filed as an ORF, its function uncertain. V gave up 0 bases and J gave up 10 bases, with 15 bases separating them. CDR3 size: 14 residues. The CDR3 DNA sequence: TGCGCCAGCAGTCAATCGGGCACAACGAGATACTACACCTTC. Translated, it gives CASSQSGTTRYYTF.

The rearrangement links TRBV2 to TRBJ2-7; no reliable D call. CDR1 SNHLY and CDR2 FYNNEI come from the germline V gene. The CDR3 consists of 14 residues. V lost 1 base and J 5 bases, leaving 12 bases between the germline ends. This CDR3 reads CASSEGVGMDEQYF. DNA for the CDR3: TGTGCCAGCAGTGAAGGGGTGGGGATGGACGAGCAGTACTTC.